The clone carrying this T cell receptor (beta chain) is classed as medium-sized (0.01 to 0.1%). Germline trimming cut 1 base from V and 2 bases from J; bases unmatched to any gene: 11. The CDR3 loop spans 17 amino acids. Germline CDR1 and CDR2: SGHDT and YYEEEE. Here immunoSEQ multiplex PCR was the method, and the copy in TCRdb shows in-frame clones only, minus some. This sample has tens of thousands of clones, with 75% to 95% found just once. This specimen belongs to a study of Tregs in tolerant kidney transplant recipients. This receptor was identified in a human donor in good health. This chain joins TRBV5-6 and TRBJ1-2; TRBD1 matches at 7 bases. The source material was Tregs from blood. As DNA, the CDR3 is TGTGCCAGCAGCTTGCCGCAGGGGGGCGGGGGCAACTATGGCTACACCTTC. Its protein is CASSLPQGGGGNYGYTF.